The clone carrying this TCR beta chain was counted once. What it recognizes is unknown. The assay was immunoSEQ multiplex PCR, and TCRdb's table has in-frame clones only and misses some. The repertoire holds 70,000 to 95,000 clones, with about three quarters as singletons. Using viral peptide pools, the ViraFEST assay grew out antigen-specific CD4+ T cells prior to sequencing. Culture proceeded for 10 days, and CD4+ T cells were then isolated. Each participant received a vaccine that was either BNT162b2 or mRNA-1273, given as two doses. PBMC cultures contained two million cells per well, approximately 10 IU/ml IL-2 and about 9.7 ug/ml peptides. The data were taken from a study of vaccination effects on CD4 cells after COVID-19. Study-level background: Sampling occurred a median 72 days post second dose, range 14 to 241. Whole-study results and caveats: Few convalescent patients were included, and no early post-infection timepoints were sampled. Infection-derived and vaccine-derived clones contracted markedly late after vaccination.

This sequence originates from a human donor who received a COVID-19 vaccine. The sequenced sample was CD4+ T cells from PBMCs cultured with HCoV-OC43 spike peptides, obtained after COVID-19 vaccination. Subset denoted: HCoV-OC43 spike overlapping peptide pool stimulation.

The CDR3 nucleotides are TGTGCCAGCAGCATGTGGTTGGAGACCCAGTACTTC. Translating gives CASSMWLETQYF. The chain uses TRBV11-2 and TRBJ2-5; the D is unclear. The germline V gene has CDR1 SGHAT and CDR2 FQNNGV. CDR3 length: 12 amino acids. Deletions cut 5 bases from V and 5 bases from J, with 9 bases between.